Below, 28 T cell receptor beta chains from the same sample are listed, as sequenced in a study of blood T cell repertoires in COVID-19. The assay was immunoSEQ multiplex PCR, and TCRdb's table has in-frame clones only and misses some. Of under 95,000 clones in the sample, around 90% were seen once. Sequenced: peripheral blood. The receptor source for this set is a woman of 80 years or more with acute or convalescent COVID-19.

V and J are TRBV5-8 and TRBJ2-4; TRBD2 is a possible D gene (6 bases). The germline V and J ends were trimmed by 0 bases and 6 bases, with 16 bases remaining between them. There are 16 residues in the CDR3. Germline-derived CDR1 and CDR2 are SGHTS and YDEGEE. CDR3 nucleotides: TGTGCCAGCAGCTTGGGGAGGGCCTTTTCGGGAAACATTCAGTACTTC. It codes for CASSLGRAFSGNIQYF.

The CDR3 spells CASIQSGTNYGYTF. CDR3 DNA: TGTGCCAGCATCCAAAGCGGGACAAACTATGGCTACACCTTC. The chain recombines TRBV2 with TRBJ1-2, with a weak D call TRBD1 (6 bases). The CDR3 covers 14 residues. CDR1 is SNHLY and CDR2 is FYNNEI in the germline V gene. V lost 7 bases and J 2 bases, leaving 14 bases between the germline ends.

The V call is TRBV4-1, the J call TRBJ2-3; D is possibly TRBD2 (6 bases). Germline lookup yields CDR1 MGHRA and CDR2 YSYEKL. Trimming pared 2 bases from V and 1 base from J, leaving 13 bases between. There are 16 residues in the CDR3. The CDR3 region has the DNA TGCGCCAGCAGCCAATGGTCCGGGAGTGGCACAGATACGCAGTATTTT. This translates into CASSQWSGSGTDTQYF.

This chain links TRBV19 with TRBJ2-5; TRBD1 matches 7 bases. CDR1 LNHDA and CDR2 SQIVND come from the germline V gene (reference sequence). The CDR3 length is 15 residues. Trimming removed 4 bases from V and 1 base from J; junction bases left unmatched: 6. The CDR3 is CASSTQGQVQETQYF. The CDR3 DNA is TGTGCCAGTAGTACCCAAGGACAGGTCCAAGAGACCCAGTACTTC.

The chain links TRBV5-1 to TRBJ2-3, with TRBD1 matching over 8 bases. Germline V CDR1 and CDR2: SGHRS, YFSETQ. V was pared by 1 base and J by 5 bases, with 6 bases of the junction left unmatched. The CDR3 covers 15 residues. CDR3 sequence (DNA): TGCGCCAGCAGCTTGCCACAGGGGGTTGGAGATACGCAGTATTTT. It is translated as CASSLPQGVGDTQYF.

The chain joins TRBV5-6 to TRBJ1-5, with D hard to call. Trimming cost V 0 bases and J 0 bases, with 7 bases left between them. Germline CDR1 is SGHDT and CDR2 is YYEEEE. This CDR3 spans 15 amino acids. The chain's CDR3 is CASSLGGNSNQPQHF. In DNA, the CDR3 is TGTGCCAGCAGCTTGGGCGGGAATAGCAATCAGCCCCAGCATTTT. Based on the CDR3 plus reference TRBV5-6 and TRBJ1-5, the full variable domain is DAGVTQSPTHLIKTRGQQVTLRCSPKSGHDTVSWYQQALGQGPQFIFQYYEEEERQRGNFPDRFSGHQFPNYSSELNVNALLLGDSALYLCASSLGGNSNQPQHFGDGTRLSIL.

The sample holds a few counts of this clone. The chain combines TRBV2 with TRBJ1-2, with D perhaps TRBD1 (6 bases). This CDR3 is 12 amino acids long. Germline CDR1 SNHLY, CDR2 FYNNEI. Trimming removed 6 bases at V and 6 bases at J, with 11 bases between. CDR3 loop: CASRVRDNGYTF. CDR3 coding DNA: TGTGCCAGCAGAGTCCGGGACAATGGCTACACCTTC.

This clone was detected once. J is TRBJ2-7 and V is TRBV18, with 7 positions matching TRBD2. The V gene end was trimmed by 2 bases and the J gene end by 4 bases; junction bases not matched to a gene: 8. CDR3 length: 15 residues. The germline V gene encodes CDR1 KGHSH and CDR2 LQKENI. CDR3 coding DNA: TGTGCCAGCTCACCAGGGGAGGGCCTAAGATACGAGCAGTACTTC. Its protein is CASSPGEGLRYEQYF.

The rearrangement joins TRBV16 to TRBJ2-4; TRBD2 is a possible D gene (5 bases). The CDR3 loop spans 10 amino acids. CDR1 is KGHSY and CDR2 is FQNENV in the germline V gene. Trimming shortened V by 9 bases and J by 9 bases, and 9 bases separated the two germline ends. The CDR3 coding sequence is TGTGCCAGGAGAGGAGGCATTCAGTACTTC. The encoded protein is CARRGGIQYF.

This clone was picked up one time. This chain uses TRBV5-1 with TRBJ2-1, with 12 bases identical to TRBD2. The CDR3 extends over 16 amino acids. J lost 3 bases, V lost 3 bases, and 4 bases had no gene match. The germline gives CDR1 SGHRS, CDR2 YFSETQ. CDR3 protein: CASSSASGGGYNEQFF. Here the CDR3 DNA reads TGCGCCAGCAGCTCCGCTAGCGGGGGGGGCTACAATGAGCAGTTCTTC.

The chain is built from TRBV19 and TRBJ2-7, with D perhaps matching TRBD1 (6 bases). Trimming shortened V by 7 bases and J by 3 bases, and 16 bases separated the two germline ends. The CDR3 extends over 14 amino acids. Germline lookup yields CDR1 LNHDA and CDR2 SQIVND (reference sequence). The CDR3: CASTPTPGDYEQYF. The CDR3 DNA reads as TGTGCCAGTACCCCTACGCCAGGGGACTACGAGCAGTACTTC.

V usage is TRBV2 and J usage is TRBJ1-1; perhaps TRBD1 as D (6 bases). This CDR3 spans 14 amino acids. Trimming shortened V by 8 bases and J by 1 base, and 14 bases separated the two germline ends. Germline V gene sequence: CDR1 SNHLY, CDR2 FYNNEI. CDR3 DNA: TGTGCCAGCCATGGGGGGGCGAGGAACACTGAAGCTTTCTTT. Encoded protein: CASHGGARNTEAFF.

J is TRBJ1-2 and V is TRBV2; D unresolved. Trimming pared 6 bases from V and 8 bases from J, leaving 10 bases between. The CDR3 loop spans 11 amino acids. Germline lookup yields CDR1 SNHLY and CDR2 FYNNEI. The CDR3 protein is CASRQTMGYTF. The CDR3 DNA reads TGTGCCAGCAGACAAACTATGGGCTACACCTTC.

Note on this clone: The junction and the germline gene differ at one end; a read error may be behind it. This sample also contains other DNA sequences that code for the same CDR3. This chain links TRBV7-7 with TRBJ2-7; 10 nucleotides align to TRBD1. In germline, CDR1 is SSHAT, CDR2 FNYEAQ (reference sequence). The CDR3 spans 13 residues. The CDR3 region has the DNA TGTGCTAGCAGTCCGGACAGGGGGAGCGAGCAGTACTTC. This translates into CASSPDRGSEQYF.

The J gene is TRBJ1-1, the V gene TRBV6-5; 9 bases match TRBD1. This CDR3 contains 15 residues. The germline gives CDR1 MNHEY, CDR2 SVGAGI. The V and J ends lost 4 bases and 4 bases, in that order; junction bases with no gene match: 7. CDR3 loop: CASSSTGGRGTEAFF. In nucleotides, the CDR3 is TGTGCCAGCAGTTCTACAGGGGGCAGGGGCACTGAAGCTTTCTTT.

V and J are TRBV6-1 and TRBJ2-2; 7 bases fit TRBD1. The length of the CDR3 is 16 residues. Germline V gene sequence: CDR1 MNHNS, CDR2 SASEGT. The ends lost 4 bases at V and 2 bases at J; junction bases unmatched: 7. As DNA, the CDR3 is TGTGCCAGCAGTGCCCCGGGACAGCTTAACACCGGGGAGCTGTTTTTT. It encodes CASSAPGQLNTGELFF.

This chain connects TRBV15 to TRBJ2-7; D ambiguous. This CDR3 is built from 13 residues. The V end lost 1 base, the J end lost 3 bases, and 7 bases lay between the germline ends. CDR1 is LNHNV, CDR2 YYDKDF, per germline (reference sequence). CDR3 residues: CATSRGKSYEQYF. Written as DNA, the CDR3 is TGTGCCACCAGCAGAGGCAAGAGCTACGAGCAGTACTTC. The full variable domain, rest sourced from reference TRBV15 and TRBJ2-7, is DAMVIQNPRYQVTQFGKPVTLSCSQTLNHNVMYWYQQKSSQAPKLLFHYYDKDFNNEADTPDNFQSRRPNTSFCFLDIRSPGLGDTAMYLCATSRGKSYEQYFGPGTRLTVT.

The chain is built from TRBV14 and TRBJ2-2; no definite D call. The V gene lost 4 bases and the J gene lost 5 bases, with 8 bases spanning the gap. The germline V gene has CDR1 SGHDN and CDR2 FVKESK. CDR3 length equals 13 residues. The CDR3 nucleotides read TGTGCCAGCAGCCGACTCGAAACCGGGGAGCTGTTTTTT. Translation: CASSRLETGELFF.

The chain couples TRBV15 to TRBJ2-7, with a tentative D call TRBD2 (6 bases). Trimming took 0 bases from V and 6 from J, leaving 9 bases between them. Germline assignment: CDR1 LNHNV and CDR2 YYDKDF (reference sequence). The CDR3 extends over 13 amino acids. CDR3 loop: CATSRDLTSEQYF. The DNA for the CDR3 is TGTGCCACCAGCAGAGATTTGACTAGCGAGCAGTACTTC.

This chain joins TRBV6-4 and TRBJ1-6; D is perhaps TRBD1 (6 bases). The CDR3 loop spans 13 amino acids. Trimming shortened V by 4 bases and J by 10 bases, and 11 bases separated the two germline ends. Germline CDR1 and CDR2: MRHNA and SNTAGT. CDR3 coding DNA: TGTGCCAGCAGTGCCCAGACAGGCTCACCCCTCCACTTT. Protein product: CASSAQTGSPLHF.

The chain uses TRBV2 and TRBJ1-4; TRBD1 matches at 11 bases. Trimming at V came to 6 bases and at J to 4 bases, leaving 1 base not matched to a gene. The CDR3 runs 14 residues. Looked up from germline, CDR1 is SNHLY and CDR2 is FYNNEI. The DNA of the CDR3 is TGTGCCAGCAGCGGGACAGGGGGTAATGAAAAACTGTTTTTT. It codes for CASSGTGGNEKLFF.

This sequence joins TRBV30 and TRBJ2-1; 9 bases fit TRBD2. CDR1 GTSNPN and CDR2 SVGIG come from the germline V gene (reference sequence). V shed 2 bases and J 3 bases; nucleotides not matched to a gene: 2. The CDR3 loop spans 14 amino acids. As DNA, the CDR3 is TGTGCCTGGAGTACAGCGGGAGGCTACAATGAGCAGTTCTTC. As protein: CAWSTAGGYNEQFF. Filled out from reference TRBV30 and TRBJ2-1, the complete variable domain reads SQTIHQWPATLVQPVGSPLSLECTVEGTSNPNLYWYRQAAGRGLQLLFYSVGIGQISSEVPQNLSASRPQDRQFILSSKKLLLSDSGFYLCAWSTAGGYNEQFFGPGTRLTVL.

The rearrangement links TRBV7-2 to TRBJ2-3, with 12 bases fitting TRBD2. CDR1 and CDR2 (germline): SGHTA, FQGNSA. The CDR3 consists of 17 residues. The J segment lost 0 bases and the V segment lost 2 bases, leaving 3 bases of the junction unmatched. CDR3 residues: CASSLRTSGVSTDTQYF. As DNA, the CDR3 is TGTGCCAGCAGCTTAAGGACTAGCGGGGTCAGCACAGATACGCAGTATTTT.

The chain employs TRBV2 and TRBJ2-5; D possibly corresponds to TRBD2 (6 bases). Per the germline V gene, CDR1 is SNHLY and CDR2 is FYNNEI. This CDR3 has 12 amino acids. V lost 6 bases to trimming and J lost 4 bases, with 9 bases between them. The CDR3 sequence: CASRLAAETQYF. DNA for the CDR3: TGTGCCAGCAGACTAGCTGCAGAGACCCAGTACTTC.

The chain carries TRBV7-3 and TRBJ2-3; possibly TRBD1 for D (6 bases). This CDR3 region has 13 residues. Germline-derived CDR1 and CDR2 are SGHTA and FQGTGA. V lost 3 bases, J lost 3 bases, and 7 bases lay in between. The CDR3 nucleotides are TGTGCCAGCAGCTTCGGACAGACAGATACGCAGTATTTT. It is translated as CASSFGQTDTQYF. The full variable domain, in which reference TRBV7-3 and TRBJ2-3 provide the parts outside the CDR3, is GAGVSQTPSNKVTEKGKYVELRCDPISGHTALYWYRQSLGQGPEFLIYFQGTGAADDSGLPNDRFFAVRPEGSVSTLKIQRTERGDSAVYLCASSFGQTDTQYFGPGTRLTVL.

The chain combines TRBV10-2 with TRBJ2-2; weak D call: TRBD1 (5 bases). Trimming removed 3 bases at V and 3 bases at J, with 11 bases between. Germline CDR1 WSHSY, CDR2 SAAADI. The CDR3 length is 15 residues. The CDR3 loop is CASSDSGPDTGELFF. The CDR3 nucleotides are TGCGCCAGCAGTGACTCAGGGCCTGACACCGGGGAGCTGTTTTTT.

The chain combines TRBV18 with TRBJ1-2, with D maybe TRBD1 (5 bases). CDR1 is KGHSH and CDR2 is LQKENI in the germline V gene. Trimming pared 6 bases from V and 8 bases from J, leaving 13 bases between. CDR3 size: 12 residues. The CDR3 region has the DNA TGTGCCAGCTCGCCCTGGGGGGACGGCTACACCTTC. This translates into CASSPWGDGYTF. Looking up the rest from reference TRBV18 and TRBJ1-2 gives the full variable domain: NAGVMQNPRHLVRRRGQEARLRCSPMKGHSHVYWYRQLPEEGLKFMVYLQKENIIDESGMPKERFSAEFPKEGPSILRIQQVVRGDSAAYFCASSPWGDGYTFGSGTRLTVV.

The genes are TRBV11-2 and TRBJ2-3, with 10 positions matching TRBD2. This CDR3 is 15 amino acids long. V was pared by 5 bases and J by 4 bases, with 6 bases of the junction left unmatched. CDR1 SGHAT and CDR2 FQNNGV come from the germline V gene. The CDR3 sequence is CASSPGLALADTQYF. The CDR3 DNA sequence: TGTGCCAGCAGCCCGGGACTAGCGCTGGCAGATACGCAGTATTTT.